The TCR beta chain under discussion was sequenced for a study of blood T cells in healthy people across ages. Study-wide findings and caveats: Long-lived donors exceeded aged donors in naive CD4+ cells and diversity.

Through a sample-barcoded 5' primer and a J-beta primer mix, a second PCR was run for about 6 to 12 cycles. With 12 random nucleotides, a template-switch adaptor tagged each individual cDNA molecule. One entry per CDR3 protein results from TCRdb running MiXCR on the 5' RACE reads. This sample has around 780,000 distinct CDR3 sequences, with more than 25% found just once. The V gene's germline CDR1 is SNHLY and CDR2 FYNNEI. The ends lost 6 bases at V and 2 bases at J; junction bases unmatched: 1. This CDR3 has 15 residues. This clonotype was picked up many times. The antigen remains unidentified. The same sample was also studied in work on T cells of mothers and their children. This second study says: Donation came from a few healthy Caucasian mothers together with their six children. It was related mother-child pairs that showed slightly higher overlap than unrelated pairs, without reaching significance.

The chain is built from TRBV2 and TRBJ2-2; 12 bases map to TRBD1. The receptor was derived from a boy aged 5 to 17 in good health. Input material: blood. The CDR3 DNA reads TGTGCCAGCAGGGGGACAGGGGGCAACACCGGGGAGCTGTTTTTT. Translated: CASRGTGGNTGELFF.